This TCR beta chain stems from a study of blood T cell repertoires in COVID-19. Turning to the study itself: Samples representing acute and convalescent COVID-19 were sourced from the United States, Italy and Spain. The analysed material was cDNA or gDNA that came from T cells, B-cell-depleted T cells, or PBMCs.

The germline V gene encodes CDR1 SGHRS and CDR2 YFSETQ. The V gene lost 0 bases and the J gene lost 4 bases, with 10 bases spanning the gap. This CDR3 has 14 residues. It was during active infection that Seattle patients were enrolled and then longitudinally followed. Original handling: It was from reference gene primer amplification that nucleated cell counts were estimated. Profiled with immunoSEQ multiplex PCR; TCRdb holds only in-frame clones, not every one. V and J calls and clone size are given by that table; D and trimming were obtained from the DNA. Of fewer than 600,000 clones in the sample, about 91% were seen once.

What was sequenced was peripheral blood. This rearrangement joins TRBV5-1 to TRBJ1-2; D might be TRBD1 (5 bases). The source is a man between 18 and 35 years old with COVID-19, enrolled during active disease. The CDR3 nucleotides are TGCGCCAGCAGCTTGGAAGGGGCCGGCTATGGCTACACCTTC. The encoded protein is CASSLEGAGYGYTF.